These 32 T cell receptor beta chains came from one sample sequenced in a study of cytomegalovirus exposure and HLA in healthy donors (dated by TCRdb to the late 2010s). Library preparation used the immunoSEQ multiplex PCR assay. The multiplex PCR relied on a mix of 60 forward primers for TCR Vbeta segments and 13 reverse primers for TCR Jbeta segments. The source is immuneACCESS, and TCRdb retained only in-frame sequences with V and J called. Part of the clones is not carried over; for the studies checked, unresolved V genes explain less than half of this, and the remainder is unexplained. Across this sample there are fewer than 200,000 clones, with about nine tenths seen only once. The ten largest clonotypes hold about 1.1% of the sample. Specimen: PBMCs. The receptors here all came from a boy younger than 10 in good health and CMV-seronegative.

The chain has TRBV7-2 and TRBJ2-5, with 8 positions matching TRBD1. The CDR3 has 14 residues. With V trimmed by 4 bases and J by 3 bases, 4 bases remained unmatched. Germline V lookup: CDR1 SGHTA, CDR2 FQGNSA. The CDR3 loop reads CASSSLDREETQYF. The CDR3 DNA sequence: TGTGCCAGCAGCTCCCTGGACAGGGAAGAGACCCAGTACTTC.

The chain carries TRBV14 and TRBJ2-7; 8 bases are shared with TRBD2. The CDR3 loop spans 14 amino acids. The V segment lost 6 bases and the J segment 2 bases; nucleotides outside the gene matches: 6. CDR1 and CDR2 (germline): SGHDN, FVKESK. The CDR3 DNA sequence: TGTGCCAGCAGGGCGGGGGGCCGTGCCTACGAGCAGTACTTC. Amino acid sequence: CASRAGGRAYEQYF.

The chain has TRBV6-1 and TRBJ2-1, with 7 bases fitting TRBD2. V gave up 4 bases and J gave up 6 bases; unmatched junction bases: 12. CDR3 size: 16 residues. CDR1 is MNHNS, CDR2 SASEGT, per germline. CDR3 sequence reads: CASSVLDGGRSNEQFF. For the CDR3, the DNA is TGTGCCAGCAGTGTTTTAGATGGCGGGAGATCCAATGAGCAGTTCTTC.

The V and J genes are TRBV2 and TRBJ1-1; 7 nucleotides agree with TRBD1. Trimming removed 10 bases from V and 3 bases from J; junction bases left unmatched: 5. Germline V CDR1 and CDR2: SNHLY, FYNNEI. CDR3 length: 12 amino acids. CDR3 sequence: CATTGQYTEAFF. CDR3 coding DNA: TGTGCCACCACGGGACAGTACACTGAAGCTTTCTTT.

The chain carries TRBV9 and TRBJ2-5; 8 bases fit TRBD1. The CDR3 runs 13 residues. V trimming: 0 bases; J trimming: 7 bases; junction bases outside the gene matches: 2. Germline CDR1 SGDLS, CDR2 YYNGEE. CDR3: CASSVGRGRTQYF. The CDR3 bases are TGTGCCAGCAGCGTAGGCAGGGGGCGGACCCAGTACTTC.

The chain recombines TRBV27 with TRBJ2-7, with D possibly matching TRBD1 (6 bases). V was clipped by 6 bases and J by 2 bases, with 20 bases between them. The germline V gene has CDR1 MNHEY and CDR2 SMNVEV (reference sequence). The CDR3 is 16 amino acids. The CDR3 region is CASSPLGHPATYEQYF. CDR3 DNA sequence: TGTGCCAGCAGCCCATTGGGACATCCAGCAACCTACGAGCAGTACTTC.

This clone was recorded once. The rearrangement links TRBV7-9 to TRBJ2-7; D unresolved. Germline loops: CDR1 SEHNR, CDR2 FQNEAQ (reference sequence). The CDR3 has 16 residues. V was cut by 0 bases and J by 0 bases, with 12 bases left in between. CDR3 DNA sequence: TGTGCCAGCAGCTTAGCTATCGGCGGCCGCTCCTACGAGCAGTACTTC. Translating gives CASSLAIGGRSYEQYF.

The rearrangement links TRBV6-5 to TRBJ2-3; D ambiguous. The germline V gene has CDR1 MNHEY and CDR2 SVGAGI. V lost 0 bases and J lost 0, with 7 bases in between. This CDR3 comprises 15 residues. CDR3 bases: TGTGCCAGCAGTTACTCGTCAGTGAGCACAGATACGCAGTATTTT. Its protein is CASSYSSVSTDTQYF.

V and J are TRBV5-1 and TRBJ2-2; TRBD2 agrees at 7 bases. Germline V gene sequence: CDR1 SGHRS, CDR2 YFSETQ. Germline trimming cut 2 bases from V and 5 bases from J; bases unmatched to any gene: 6. CDR3 size: 15 residues. The CDR3 region is CASSFRDYETGELFF. The CDR3 DNA reads as TGCGCCAGCAGCTTCCGGGACTACGAGACCGGGGAGCTGTTTTTT.

The J gene is TRBJ2-7, the V gene TRBV4-1; the D is unclear. Germline CDR1 MGHRA, CDR2 YSYEKL. This CDR3 contains 14 residues. The ends were cut back, 4 bases at V and 5 bases at J, with 15 bases in the middle. In DNA form, the CDR3 reads TGCGCCAGCAGCCCTCAGCAGGAACGGAACGAGCAGTACTTC. This translates into CASSPQQERNEQYF.

V is TRBV5-1 and J is TRBJ1-5; D might be TRBD1 (6 bases). Looked up from germline, CDR1 is SGHRS and CDR2 is YFSETQ. V shed 5 bases and J shed 3 bases, with 12 bases lying between them. The CDR3 loop spans 14 amino acids. CDR3 sequence: CASSEGGDNQPQHF. The CDR3 DNA follows: TGCGCCAGCAGTGAAGGGGGGGACAATCAGCCCCAGCATTTT.

The chain links TRBV4-1 to TRBJ1-4; D may be TRBD1 (6 bases). The CDR3 extends over 17 amino acids. V lost 2 bases, J lost 3 bases, and 16 bases lay in between. CDR1 MGHRA and CDR2 YSYEKL come from the germline V gene. Here the CDR3 DNA reads TGCGCCAGCAGCCAACTACCGGGGGGCGCGGCTAATGAAAAACTGTTTTTT. It encodes CASSQLPGGAANEKLFF.

In DNA form, the CDR3 reads TGTGCCAGCAGCTTAGGTCAGGGGGCGCGGGGCTACACCTTC. Its protein is CASSLGQGARGYTF. The chain has TRBV7-2 and TRBJ1-2; 8 bases are a match to TRBD1. CDR1 and CDR2 (germline): SGHTA, FQGNSA. With V trimmed by 1 base and J by 8 bases, 6 bases remained unmatched. This CDR3 spans 14 amino acids.

The chain uses TRBV27 and TRBJ1-1, with TRBD1 matching over 12 bases. Germline CDR1 MNHEY, CDR2 SMNVEV (reference sequence). The CDR3 runs 16 residues. V was clipped by 5 bases and J by 3 bases; unmatched bases: 7. CDR3 in DNA: TGTGCCAGCAGTCCGAGGGGACAGGGGGCAGACACTGAAGCTTTCTTT. Translation: CASSPRGQGADTEAFF.

This chain connects TRBV11-3 to TRBJ2-1; D unresolved. The CDR3 runs to 13 residues. Between the trimmed V and J ends, which lost 3 bases and 2 bases, there was a span of 5 bases. Germline CDR1 reads SGHNT; CDR2 reads YENEEA. The DNA for the CDR3 is TGTGCCAGCAGCTTCCGTCCCTACAATGAGCAGTTCTTC. Translated: CASSFRPYNEQFF.

This clone is a singleton in its sample. The rearrangement links TRBV6-5 to TRBJ2-5; 8 bases match TRBD2. Germline CDR1 reads MNHEY; CDR2 reads SVGAGI. This CDR3 has 15 amino acids. V was pared by 4 bases and J by 3 bases, with 7 bases of the junction left unmatched. CDR3: CASSFGLAHKETQYF. CDR3 DNA: TGTGCCAGCAGTTTCGGACTAGCACACAAAGAGACCCAGTACTTC.

V usage is TRBV4-1 and J usage is TRBJ1-5; 10 nucleotides line up with TRBD1. The CDR3 extends over 14 amino acids. The germline gives CDR1 MGHRA, CDR2 YSYEKL. Losses at the gene ends were 0 bases for V and 8 bases for J; bases not matched to a gene: 1. The DNA for the CDR3 is TGCGCCAGCAGCCAAGACGGGACAGGGGAGCCCCAGCATTTT. Its protein product is CASSQDGTGEPQHF.

The chain employs TRBV7-9 and TRBJ2-5; the match to TRBD1 covers 7 bases. The J call is uncertain, as TRBJ2-7 better fits the DNA end. The CDR3 loop spans 15 amino acids. In germline, CDR1 is SEHNR, CDR2 FQNEAQ (reference sequence). CDR3 amino acids: CASSISTGSSYEQYF. The CDR3 bases are TGTGCCAGCAGCATTTCGACAGGGAGCTCCTACGAGCAGTACTTC.

The J gene is TRBJ2-7, the V gene TRBV6-1, with D maybe TRBD2 (6 bases). Trimming took off 6 bases at V and 4 bases at J, with 10 bases between the two ends. The CDR3 extends over 12 amino acids. Germline CDR1 is MNHNS and CDR2 is SASEGT. The CDR3 reads CASRGGGYEQYF. In DNA, the CDR3 is TGTGCCAGCAGGGGGGGTGGGTACGAGCAGTACTTC.

V and J are TRBV2 and TRBJ2-5, with 11 bases aligning to TRBD2. This CDR3 region has 15 residues. Germline lookup yields CDR1 SNHLY and CDR2 FYNNEI. The V and J ends lost 6 bases and 6 bases, in that order; junction bases with no gene match: 9. The CDR3 region is CASREGSGGAKTQYF. In DNA, the CDR3 is TGTGCCAGCAGGGAGGGTAGCGGGGGGGCAAAGACCCAGTACTTC.

The J gene is TRBJ2-5, the V gene TRBV5-1, with D perhaps TRBD2 (6 bases). The DNA end favors TRBJ2-7, so the J call may be wrong. The CDR3 contains 15 residues. Germline CDR1 SGHRS, CDR2 YFSETQ. The CDR3 DNA is TGCGCCAGCAGCTTAACCCTGGCGGGGACCTACGAGCAGTACTTC. It translates to CASSLTLAGTYEQYF.

The chain uses TRBV10-3 and TRBJ2-3; maybe TRBD1 (5 bases). The CDR3 is 13 residues long. V shed 10 bases and J shed 0 bases, with 11 bases lying between them. Germline V lookup: CDR1 ENHRY, CDR2 SYGVKD. CDR3 protein: CATLRQSTDTQYF. CDR3 nucleotide sequence: TGTGCCACTCTCCGACAGAGCACAGATACGCAGTATTTT.

The V and J genes are TRBV5-1 and TRBJ2-6; the match to TRBD1 covers 8 bases. This CDR3 is 20 amino acids long. Losses at the gene ends were 0 bases for V and 2 bases for J; bases not matched to a gene: 13. Germline V lookup: CDR1 SGHRS, CDR2 YFSETQ. The CDR3 nucleotides are TGCGCCAGCAGCTTGGTGGTTCTTGGACAGGGAGTTGCTGGGGCCAACGTCCTGACTTTC. This sequence encodes CASSLVVLGQGVAGANVLTF.

This chain joins TRBV27 and TRBJ1-1, with D unresolved. Germline CDR1 is MNHEY and CDR2 is SMNVEV (reference sequence). This CDR3 is built from 13 residues. With 4 bases removed from V and 7 bases from J, the gap between germline ends came to 13 bases. Here the CDR3 DNA reads TGTGCCAGCAGTTCAACCCCCCGGGGTGAAGCTTTCTTT. Translation: CASSSTPRGEAFF.

This CDR3 is CASSWAGEVGEKLFF. As DNA, the CDR3 is TGTGCCAGCAGTTGGGCGGGGGAAGTTGGGGAAAAACTGTTTTTT. The chain uses TRBV28 and TRBJ1-4; D is possibly TRBD1 (5 bases). Trimming removed 4 bases at V and 8 bases at J, with 17 bases between. Germline V gene data show CDR1 as MDHEN and CDR2 as SYDVKM. The CDR3 sequence is 15 residues long.

The gene calls are TRBV5-5 and TRBJ2-7; weak D call: TRBD2 (5 bases). The length of the CDR3 is 15 residues. The V gene lost 0 bases and the J gene lost 3 bases, with 13 bases spanning the gap. Germline CDR1 SGHKS, CDR2 YYEKEE (reference sequence). The DNA of the CDR3 is TGTGCCAGCAGCTTGGTCGAGGGCTGGGACTACGAGCAGTACTTC. This codes for CASSLVEGWDYEQYF.

The chain joins TRBV27 to TRBJ1-2, with 12 nucleotides matching TRBD1. The V gene's germline CDR1 is MNHEY and CDR2 SMNVEV (reference sequence). V dropped 5 bases and J dropped 8; count of bases not matched to a gene: 9. This CDR3 comprises 15 residues. The CDR3 sequence: CASSPYRDRGPGYTF. The DNA of the CDR3 is TGTGCCAGCAGTCCTTACCGGGACAGGGGGCCAGGCTACACCTTC.

The chain is built from TRBV5-1 and TRBJ2-1, with 8 bases that match TRBD2. Trimming removed 0 bases from V and 8 bases from J; junction bases left unmatched: 10. Germline-derived CDR1 and CDR2 are SGHRS and YFSETQ. The CDR3 is made up of 16 amino acids. The DNA of the CDR3 is TGCGCCAGCAGCTTGGCCGGGAGGGAACGGTTAGATGAGCAGTTCTTC. Its protein product is CASSLAGRERLDEQFF. The variable domain in full, with the rest retrieved from reference TRBV5-1 and TRBJ2-1, is KAGVTQTPRYLIKTRGQQVTLSCSPISGHRSVSWYQQTPGQGLQFLFEYFSETQRNKGNFPGRFSGRQFSNSRSEMNVSTLELGDSALYLCASSLAGRERLDEQFFGPGTRLTVL.

The gene calls are TRBV6-5 and TRBJ1-5; 7 bases align to TRBD1. The germline gives CDR1 MNHEY, CDR2 SVGAGI. The V and J ends lost 6 bases and 3 bases, in that order; junction bases with no gene match: 5. CDR3 length: 14 amino acids. As DNA, the CDR3 is TGTGCCAGCAGGCAGGGGGGAAACAATCAGCCCCAGCATTTT. Its translation is CASRQGGNNQPQHF.

This sequence joins TRBV2 and TRBJ2-1, with 9 bases aligning to TRBD1. V was pared by 2 bases and J by 12 bases, with 2 bases of the junction left unmatched. The CDR3 loop spans 12 amino acids. CDR1 and CDR2 (germline): SNHLY, FYNNEI. CDR3 amino acids: CASSELDRGQFF. CDR3 coding DNA: TGTGCCAGCAGTGAACTGGACAGGGGGCAGTTCTTC.

V and J are TRBV7-9 and TRBJ2-1, with TRBD2 matching 7 bases. The CDR3 is 15 residues long. Germline values: CDR1 SEHNR, CDR2 FQNEAQ (reference sequence). The J segment lost 6 bases and the V segment lost 3 bases, leaving 8 bases of the junction unmatched. CDR3 loop: CASSFPLLALNEQFF. In nucleotides, the CDR3 is TGTGCCAGCAGCTTCCCCCTACTAGCGCTCAATGAGCAGTTCTTC.

The gene calls are TRBV5-4 and TRBJ1-2; possible D gene TRBD1, 6 bases. The CDR3 contains 11 residues. Germline-derived CDR1 and CDR2 are SGHNT and YYREEE (reference sequence). V was trimmed by 1 base and J by 8 bases, leaving 6 bases between them. CDR3 sequence (DNA): TGTGCCAGCAGCTTGAGGGGGGGCTACACCTTC. Its translation: CASSLRGGYTF. Variable domain in full (rest from reference TRBV5-4 and TRBJ1-2): ETGVTQSPTHLIKTRGQQVTLRCSSQSGHNTVSWYQQALGQGPQFIFQYYREEENGRGNFPPRFSGLQFPNYSSELNVNALELDDSALYLCASSLRGGYTFGSGTRLTVV.